This T cell receptor beta chain came from a study of blood T cell repertoires in COVID-19. Turning to the study itself: The analysed material was cDNA or gDNA that came from T cells, B-cell-depleted T cells, or PBMCs.

V lost 7 bases, J lost 2 bases, and 6 bases stayed unmatched. Germline assignment: CDR1 MNHEY and CDR2 SVGAGI. The CDR3 has 15 amino acids. Per the study methods: Amplification of reference gene primers provided the estimated nucleated cell counts. Using immunoSEQ multiplex PCR, the repertoire was profiled, and TCRdb retains in-frame clones only, with some absent. From that table come the V and J calls and clone size; the DNA was used to work out D and trimming. There are under 200,000 clones in the sample; around 82% occur only once, and over 12% lies in the top ten. The J gene is TRBJ1-5, the V gene TRBV6-5, with 9 bases that match TRBD1. This sequence was found in a man younger than 30 with active or convalescent COVID-19. The specimen sequenced was peripheral blood. CDR3: CASNRQGVGNQPQHF. CDR3 nucleotide sequence: TGTGCCAGCAATCGACAGGGGGTGGGCAATCAGCCCCAGCATTTT.